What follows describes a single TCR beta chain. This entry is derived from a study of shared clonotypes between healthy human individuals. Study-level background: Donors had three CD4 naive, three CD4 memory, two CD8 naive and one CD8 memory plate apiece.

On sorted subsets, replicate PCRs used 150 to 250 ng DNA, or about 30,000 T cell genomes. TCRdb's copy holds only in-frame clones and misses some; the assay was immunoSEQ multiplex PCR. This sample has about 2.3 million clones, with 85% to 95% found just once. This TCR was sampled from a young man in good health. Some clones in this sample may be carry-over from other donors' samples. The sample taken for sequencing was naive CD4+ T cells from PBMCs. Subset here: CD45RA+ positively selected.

The CDR3 reads CASSVMDSTSSYNEQFF. The CDR3 DNA is TGTGCCAGCAGCGTAATGGACTCCACGAGCTCCTACAATGAGCAGTTCTTC. The chain carries TRBV9 and TRBJ2-1; possible D gene TRBD2, 5 bases. The CDR3 sequence is 17 residues long. Trimming removed 1 base from V and 0 bases from J, with 14 bases in between. Germline V gene lookup returns CDR1 SGDLS and CDR2 YYNGEE. Combining the CDR3 with reference TRBV9 and TRBJ2-1 gives the whole variable domain DSGVTQTPKHLITATGQRVTLRCSPRSGDLSVYWYQQSLDQGLQFLIQYYNGEERAKGNILERFSAQQFPDLHSELNLSSLELGDSALYFCASSVMDSTSSYNEQFFGPGTRLTVL.